Listed below are T cell receptor beta chains from one sample, sequenced in a study of identical twins. MiXCR was run by TCRdb on the 5' RACE reads, yielding one entry per CDR3 protein. This table holds under 250,000 distinct CDR3 sequences, 6% to 8.5% found once. This sample was shared with a second study, whose subject was yellow fever vaccine responses in identical twins.

The sequenced sample was CD8+ T cells sorted from blood. Receptors originate from a woman aged 18 to 35 in good health. Each CDR3 is given with its conserved first and last residue. A D gene is named only where the DNA matches it firmly. A clone size is listed for some rows: how often the clone was seen (once, few, many), or a class if it is expanded.

d_call,clone_size,j_call,v_call,cdr3_nt,cdr3_aa
TRBD1,many,TRBJ1-1,TRBV12-3/TRBV12-4,TGTGCCAGCGCACCAGGACAGGGGTATGAAGCTTTCTTT,CASAPGQGYEAFF
-,few,TRBJ2-1,TRBV24-1,TGTGCCACCAGTGATTTGACAAGGGCCCAGGGTAGGGATGAGCAGTTCTTC,CATSDLTRAQGRDEQFF
-,many,TRBJ2-1,TRBV2,TGTGCCAGCAATAGGAGACTAGATTTGCATGAGCAGTTCTTC,CASNRRLDLHEQFF
-,many,TRBJ1-5,TRBV6-5,TGTGCCAGCAGCTACCGCAGCAATCAGCCCCAGCATTTT,CASSYRSNQPQHF
-,-,TRBJ1-2,TRBV12-3/TRBV12-4,TGTGCCAGCAGTTTAGCGCGGGGAGGTGGCTACACCTTC,CASSLARGGGYTF
-,-,TRBJ2-7,TRBV6-2/TRBV6-3,TGTGCCAGCAGTTACATAGGTCCGAGCGGGTCCTCCTACGAGCAGTACTTC,CASSYIGPSGSSYEQYF
-,many,TRBJ1-5,TRBV20-1,TGCAGTGCCAGGGACATGTTAGGCAATCAGCCCCAGCATTTT,CSARDMLGNQPQHF
TRBD2,many,TRBJ2-7,TRBV6-1,TGTGCCAGCAGCCCCCGGGAGGGCCGGAACGAGCAGTACTTC,CASSPREGRNEQYF
-,-,TRBJ2-3,TRBV4-1,TGCGCCAGCAGCCTCGTGGCGGGCACCCCCGATACGCAGTATTTT,CASSLVAGTPDTQYF
-,-,TRBJ1-4,TRBV5-6,TGTGCCAGCAGCTCGGACCTGGAGGGTGAAAAACTGTTTTTT,CASSSDLEGEKLFF
TRBD2,few,TRBJ2-1,TRBV11-3,TGTGCCAGCAGCTCCGGACTAGCGGTGACCAATGAGCAGTTCTTC,CASSSGLAVTNEQFF
TRBD2,-,TRBJ2-7,TRBV7-9,TGTGCCAGCAGCTCCGCGACTAGCGGGAAGCCCTACGAGCAGTACTTC,CASSSATSGKPYEQYF
-,many,TRBJ1-5,TRBV20-1,TGCAGTGCTAGAGATACCAGGGGCGCGGGCAATCAGCCCCAGCATTTT,CSARDTRGAGNQPQHF
TRBD2,few,TRBJ2-5,TRBV4-1,TGCGCCAGCAGCCTTATAGCGGGGGGGCCGGAGGAGACCCAGTACTTC,CASSLIAGGPEETQYF
-,-,TRBJ2-2,TRBV27,TGTGCCAGCAGTAACGGACATGCGAACACCGGGGAGCTGTTTTTT,CASSNGHANTGELFF
-,-,TRBJ2-6,TRBV12-3/TRBV12-4,TGTGCCAGCGGCTACTATGGACGGGACTCTGGGGCCAACGTCCTGACTTTC,CASGYYGRDSGANVLTF
TRBD2,-,TRBJ2-2,TRBV29-1,TGCAGCGTGGTAGCGGGGATAGGGACCGGGGAGCTGTTTTTT,CSVVAGIGTGELFF
-,many,TRBJ1-5,TRBV27,TGTGCCAGCAGTTGGGGTCCGGGTCAGCCCCAGCATTTT,CASSWGPGQPQHF
TRBD1,few,TRBJ2-1,TRBV3-1,TGTGCCAGCAGGGCGAGGGGACAGGGTTCCTACAATGAGCAGTTCTTC,CASRARGQGSYNEQFF
-,-,TRBJ2-5,TRBV4-1,TGCGCCAGCAGTCCAGCTTGGGGCGAATCAGAGACCCAGTACTTC,CASSPAWGESETQYF
-,many,TRBJ2-6,TRBV28,TGTGCCAGCAGCTCGGGCGGGCTGGACGGGGCCAACGTCCTGACTTTC,CASSSGGLDGANVLTF
-,once,TRBJ1-1,TRBV27,TGTGCCAGCAGCCTTTCATCCGCAGGGGAAGCTTTCTTT,CASSLSSAGEAFF
TRBD2,many,TRBJ2-7,TRBV4-1,TGCGCCAGCAGCCAAGGGTCTAGCGGGAGTTACGAGCAGTACTTC,CASSQGSSGSYEQYF
-,-,TRBJ2-1,TRBV7-3,TGTGCCAGCAGCTTGGTAGAAAGCGCATACAATGAGCAGTTCTTC,CASSLVESAYNEQFF
TRBD2,few,TRBJ2-2,TRBV7-3,TGTGCCAGCAGCTGGGGACTAGCGGACACCGGGGAGCTGTTTTTT,CASSWGLADTGELFF
-,-,TRBJ2-3,TRBV10-2,TGCGCCAGCACGGGGATCATGGCAGATACGCAGTATTTT,CASTGIMADTQYF
-,-,TRBJ2-3,TRBV10-2,TGCGCCAGCAGTATTGCCCGAGGGGGCACAGATACGCAGTATTTT,CASSIARGGTDTQYF
-,-,TRBJ2-3,TRBV4-1,TGCGCCAGCAGCCAAGCTGGGGCCGATACGCAGTATTTT,CASSQAGADTQYF
-,-,TRBJ2-1,TRBV27,TGTGCCAGCAGTTTAGGGTCCCCCGATGAGCAGTTCTTC,CASSLGSPDEQFF
TRBD1,few,TRBJ1-2,TRBV11-2,TGTGCCAGCAGTCGGACAGGCAAAGGCTACACCTTC,CASSRTGKGYTF
TRBD2,few,TRBJ2-7,TRBV11-1,TGTGCCAGCAGCCACGCAGGGCTAGCGGGAGCTAAACCCTTCTACGAGCAGTACTTC,CASSHAGLAGAKPFYEQYF
TRBD2,many,TRBJ2-3,TRBV5-1,TGCGCCAGCGGCCGACTAGCGGGGTCCACAGATACGCAGTATTTT,CASGRLAGSTDTQYF
-,-,TRBJ2-7,TRBV7-9,TGTGCCAGCAGCCACCGGGACGTCTCCTACGAGCAGTACTTC,CASSHRDVSYEQYF
TRBD1,few,TRBJ1-5,TRBV7-9,TGTGCCAGCAGCGAGGGACAGGGGGTTGTTCAGCCCCAGCATTTT,CASSEGQGVVQPQHF
TRBD1,-,TRBJ1-2,TRBV4-1,TGCGCCAGCAGCCAAGCTATCCCCAGGGGGGATGGCTACACCTTC,CASSQAIPRGDGYTF
-,few,TRBJ1-1,TRBV4-1,TGCGCCAGCAGCCAAGAGGAAGGATTCGCTGAAGCTTTCTTT,CASSQEEGFAEAFF
-,-,TRBJ2-7,TRBV19,TGTGCCAGGACAGGTGTCAGCGAGCAGTACTTC,CARTGVSEQYF
-,few,TRBJ2-7,TRBV12-5,TGTGCTAGTGGTTGGGACGTCTCCTACGAGCAGTACTTC,CASGWDVSYEQYF
-,many,TRBJ2-2,TRBV5-1,TGCGCCAGCAGCCTCAGGGGGCGGGAGACCGGGGAGCTGTTTTTT,CASSLRGRETGELFF
-,-,TRBJ2-5,TRBV6-5,TGTGCCAGCAGTTACTCCGTCCCCTCTCGGGGGGAGACCCAGTACTTC,CASSYSVPSRGETQYF
-,many,TRBJ1-2,TRBV7-9,TGTGCCAGCAGCTTAACCCCCATCTATGGCTACACCTTC,CASSLTPIYGYTF
-,few,TRBJ2-7,TRBV9,TGTGCCAGCAGCGTAGAACAGGACTCCTACGAGCAGTACTTC,CASSVEQDSYEQYF
-,few,TRBJ1-3,TRBV9,TGTGCCAGCAGCACCTCGGACTCTGGAAACACCATATATTTT,CASSTSDSGNTIYF
-,many,TRBJ1-1,TRBV5-1,TGCGCCAGCAGCTTGAAGGGGTTGGGCACTGAAGCTTTCTTT,CASSLKGLGTEAFF
-,-,TRBJ2-7,TRBV4-1,TGCGCCAGCAGCCAAGATCGGGGATCCTACGAGCAGTACTTC,CASSQDRGSYEQYF
-,-,TRBJ2-1,TRBV12-3/TRBV12-4,TGTGCCAGCAGTTTAGAGAGCCCTGAGCAGTTCTTC,CASSLESPEQFF
-,few,TRBJ1-6,TRBV14,TGTGCCAGCAGCCCCGGGGAGGGACGGGGTTCACCCCTCCACTTT,CASSPGEGRGSPLHF
TRBD1,-,TRBJ1-1,TRBV12-3/TRBV12-4,TGTGCCAGCAATCCCGGGACAGCTAAAGCTTTCTTT,CASNPGTAKAFF
TRBD1,many,TRBJ2-3,TRBV24-1,TGTGCCACCAGTGACCCCGACAGGGGGCTGTCAGATACGCAGTATTTT,CATSDPDRGLSDTQYF
-,-,TRBJ2-6,TRBV25-1,TGTGCCAGCAGTGAAACCCTCTGGACCTCTGGGGCCAACGTCCTGACTTTC,CASSETLWTSGANVLTF
-,medium-sized,TRBJ1-1,TRBV7-9,TGTGCCAGCAGCTTAGTATCGATAGAAGCTTTCTTT,CASSLVSIEAFF
-,-,TRBJ2-1,TRBV10-3,TGTGCCATCAGTGAGGTTGAGGGAGTAATCGGTAACAATGAGCAGTTCTTC,CAISEVEGVIGNNEQFF
-,-,TRBJ1-1,TRBV24-1,TGTGCCACCAGTGATTGGTCGGGAACTGAAGCTTTCTTT,CATSDWSGTEAFF
TRBD2,many,TRBJ2-7,TRBV7-2,TGTGCCAGCAGCTACTGGCGGGAGTTGATTTACGAGCAGTACTTC,CASSYWRELIYEQYF
-,few,TRBJ1-4,TRBV25-1,TGTGCCAGCAGTGAATACAGTGGAGGTGAAAAACTGTTTTTT,CASSEYSGGEKLFF
-,few,TRBJ1-2,TRBV29-1,TGCAGCGTTGCGGGCGGGGACACCTATGGCTACACCTTC,CSVAGGDTYGYTF
-,many,TRBJ1-1,TRBV4-2,TGTGCCAGCAGCCAAGACCCTATGGCAGCCTCTAACACTGAAGCTTTCTTT,CASSQDPMAASNTEAFF
TRBD1,many,TRBJ2-1,TRBV20-1,TGCAGTGCTGGGGACAGGGTCCTGGACAATGAGCAGTTCTTC,CSAGDRVLDNEQFF
-,many,TRBJ1-1,TRBV4-1,TGCGCCAGCAGCCAAGACGGGGGGTGGACTGAAGCTTTCTTT,CASSQDGGWTEAFF
TRBD1,few,TRBJ1-3,TRBV11-2,TGTGCCAGCAGCCGAAAAAGGGACAGATGGTTCTCCGGAAACACCATATATTTT,CASSRKRDRWFSGNTIYF